This is a list of T cell receptor beta chains from one sample in a study of CD8 T cells in Susac syndrome. TCRdb re-called the immunoSEQ multiplex PCR reads through MiXCR, storing one row per CDR3 protein. The profile shows 250,000 or so distinct CDR3 sequences, around 95% of them singletons. Specimen: CD4+ T cells from PBMCs. These receptors came from a human donor with multiple sclerosis. Both conserved end residues are part of each CDR3. The order of the fields is V gene, J gene, clone size, D gene, CDR3 DNA, CDR3 protein. D genes are given only for firm matches. Expanded clones get a size class; other rows say once, few or many, or leave the size out.

TRBV6-2/TRBV6-3	TRBJ2-2	NA	NA	TGTGCCAGCAGCAGACAGGCGTCGAACACCGGGGAGCTGTTTTTT	CASSRQASNTGELFF
TRBV2	TRBJ2-5	once	NA	TGTGCCAGCAGTGTGGGACTTAAAGAGACCCAGTACTTC	CASSVGLKETQYF
TRBV5-6	TRBJ2-1	NA	TRBD2	TGTGCCAGCAGCCCGAGGACTAGCGGGGGGAAGCAGTTCTTC	CASSPRTSGGKQFF
TRBV5-6	TRBJ2-2	NA	NA	TGTGCCAGCAGCTCAGGGGACACCGGGGAGCTGTTTTTT	CASSSGDTGELFF
TRBV27	TRBJ2-3	NA	NA	TGTGCCAGCAGCTCTCTGCTAGGAGGCGAGGATACGCAGTATTTT	CASSSLLGGEDTQYF
TRBV24-1	TRBJ2-5	NA	NA	TGTGCCACCAGTGATTCAAGACAGAGATCGAAGACCCAGTACTTC	CATSDSRQRSKTQYF
TRBV5-6	TRBJ2-5	NA	TRBD1	TGTGCCAGCAGCGGGCGGACAGGGGGTAACGGGGAGACCCAGTACTTC	CASSGRTGGNGETQYF
TRBV7-7	TRBJ2-5	once	NA	TGTGCTAGCAGCTTAGCTCGTAGCTATGAGACCCAGTACTTC	CASSLARSYETQYF
TRBV6-5	TRBJ1-2	NA	NA	TGTGCCAGCAGTTATGGGGGGAATGGCTACACCTTC	CASSYGGNGYTF
TRBV10-2	TRBJ2-1	NA	NA	TGCGCCAGCAGTGAGTCGCGCGGGACCCAGCAGTTCTTC	CASSESRGTQQFF
TRBV25-1	TRBJ1-1	NA	NA	TGTGCCAGCAGTGATCCCCCAGGGGTGAACACTGAAGCTTTCTTT	CASSDPPGVNTEAFF
TRBV7-9	TRBJ1-3	NA	TRBD1	TGTGCCTTATCCAGGACAGGGGTAATCCCTGGAAACACCATATATTTT	CALSRTGVIPGNTIYF
TRBV3-1	TRBJ2-4	NA	NA	TGTGCCAGCAGCCAATTCAGGGGACAAGCCAAAAACATTCAGTACTTC	CASSQFRGQAKNIQYF
TRBV7-6	TRBJ2-3	NA	NA	TGTGCCAGCAGCTTAGGGCCCGGGGGGCCCACAGATACGCAGTATTTT	CASSLGPGGPTDTQYF
TRBV29-1	TRBJ1-5	NA	TRBD1	TGCAGCGTTGAAGAAGGGGGCGGACAGCCCCAGCATTTT	CSVEEGGGQPQHF
TRBV3-1	TRBJ1-5	NA	NA	TGTGCCAGCAGCCAGGGGCAGGGTCCCCAGCATTTT	CASSQGQGPQHF
TRBV5-6	TRBJ2-3	NA	NA	TGTGCCAGCAGCTTGGTGTATCGGCAGGGGGGAACAGATACGCAGTATTTT	CASSLVYRQGGTDTQYF
TRBV7-2	TRBJ2-5	NA	NA	TGTGCCAGCAGCTTATCCGCAGGGGCCCAAGAGACCCAGTACTTC	CASSLSAGAQETQYF
TRBV20-1	TRBJ1-1	NA	NA	TGCAGTGCTCGGACCGCGGTGAACACTGAAGCTTTCTTT	CSARTAVNTEAFF
TRBV5-1	TRBJ2-4	once	TRBD2	TGCGCCAGCAGCTCAGGACTAGACAAAAACATTCAGTACTTC	CASSSGLDKNIQYF
TRBV7-6	TRBJ2-7	NA	NA	TGTGCCAGCGGGCGTGTTGGCGAGCAGTACTTC	CASGRVGEQYF
TRBV14	TRBJ1-3	NA	NA	TGTGCCAGCAGCCCCGAGGGGACACCAACTCTCTCTGGAAACACCATATATTTT	CASSPEGTPTLSGNTIYF
TRBV2	TRBJ1-1	NA	TRBD1	TGTGCCAGCAACAGGGGCGGGACTGAAGCTTTCTTT	CASNRGGTEAFF
TRBV5-1	TRBJ2-7	NA	NA	TGCGCCAGCAGCTTGGTTGGGGGCTGGCAGGACGAGCAGTACTTC	CASSLVGGWQDEQYF
TRBV6-1	TRBJ1-5	NA	NA	TGTGCCAGCAATCCTGAGCAGGGAGGGAGGCAGCCCCAGCATTTT	CASNPEQGGRQPQHF
TRBV5-1	TRBJ2-4	NA	NA	TGCGCCAGCAGCCCTCCTGGAAACATTCAGTACTTC	CASSPPGNIQYF
TRBV5-1	TRBJ2-3	few	TRBD2	TGCGCCAGCAGCTTGGCCGGTAGCGGGAGCTCAGATACGCAGTATTTT	CASSLAGSGSSDTQYF
TRBV28	TRBJ2-2	NA	NA	TGTGCCAGCAGCCCGTTTAACACCGGGGAGCTGTTTTTT	CASSPFNTGELFF
TRBV7-2	TRBJ1-6	NA	NA	TGTGCCAGCAGCCTACATGGGGGGGAAAATTCACCCCTCCACTTT	CASSLHGGENSPLHF
TRBV7-9	TRBJ2-3	NA	NA	TGTGCCAGCAGCTCCGGACTTGCGGCAACAGATACGCAGTATTTT	CASSSGLAATDTQYF
TRBV3-1	TRBJ1-5	few	NA	TGTGCCAGCAGCCAAGATCGGGGCAATCAGCCCCAGCATTTT	CASSQDRGNQPQHF
TRBV20-1	TRBJ2-3	NA	TRBD2	TGCAGTGCTAGAGACGGGGGGAGAGCAGATACGCAGTATTTT	CSARDGGRADTQYF